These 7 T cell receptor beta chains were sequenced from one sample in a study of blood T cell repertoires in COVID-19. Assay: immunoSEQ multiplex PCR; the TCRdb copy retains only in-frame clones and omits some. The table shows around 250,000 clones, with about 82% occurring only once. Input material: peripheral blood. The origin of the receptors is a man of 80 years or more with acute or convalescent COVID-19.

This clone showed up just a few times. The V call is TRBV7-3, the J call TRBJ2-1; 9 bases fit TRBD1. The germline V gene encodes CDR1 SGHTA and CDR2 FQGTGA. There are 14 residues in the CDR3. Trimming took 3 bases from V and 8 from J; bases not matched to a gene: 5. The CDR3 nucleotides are TGTGCCAGCAGCTTGACAGGGGGATTTTATGAGCAGTTCTTC. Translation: CASSLTGGFYEQFF. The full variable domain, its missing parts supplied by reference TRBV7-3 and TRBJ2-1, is GAGVSQTPSNKVTEKGKYVELRCDPISGHTALYWYRQSLGQGPEFLIYFQGTGAADDSGLPNDRFFAVRPEGSVSTLKIQRTERGDSAVYLCASSLTGGFYEQFFGPGTRLTVL.

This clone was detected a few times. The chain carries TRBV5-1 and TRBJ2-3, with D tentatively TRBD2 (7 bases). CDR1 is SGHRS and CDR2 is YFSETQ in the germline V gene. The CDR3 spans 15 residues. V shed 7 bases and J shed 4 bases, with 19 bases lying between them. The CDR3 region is CASSRRGGASDTQYF. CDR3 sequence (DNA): TGCGCCAGCTCCCGTAGGGGGGGGGCCTCAGATACGCAGTATTTT.

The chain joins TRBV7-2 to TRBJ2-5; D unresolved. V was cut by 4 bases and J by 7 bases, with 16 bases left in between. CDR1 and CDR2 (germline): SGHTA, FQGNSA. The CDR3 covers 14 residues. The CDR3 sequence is CASSSLEVIRTQYF. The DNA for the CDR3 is TGTGCCAGCAGCTCCTTAGAAGTAATTCGGACCCAGTACTTC.

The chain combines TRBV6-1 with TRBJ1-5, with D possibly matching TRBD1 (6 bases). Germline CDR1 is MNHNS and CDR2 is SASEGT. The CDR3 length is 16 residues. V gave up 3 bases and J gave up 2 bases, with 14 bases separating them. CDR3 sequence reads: CASSDAGGGRNQPQHF. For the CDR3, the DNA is TGTGCCAGCAGTGATGCCGGCGGGGGCCGCAATCAGCCCCAGCATTTT.

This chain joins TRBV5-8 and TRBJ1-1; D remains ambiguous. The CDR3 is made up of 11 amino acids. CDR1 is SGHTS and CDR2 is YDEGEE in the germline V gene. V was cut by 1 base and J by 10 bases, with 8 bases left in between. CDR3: CASSLIYGAFF. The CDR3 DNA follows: TGTGCCAGCAGCTTGATATACGGAGCTTTCTTT. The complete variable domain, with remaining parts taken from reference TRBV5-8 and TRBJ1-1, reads EAGVTQSPTHLIKTRGQQATLRCSPISGHTSVYWYQQALGLGLQFLLWYDEGEERNRGNFPPRFSGRQFPNYSSELNVNALELEDSALYLCASSLIYGAFFGQGTRLTVV.

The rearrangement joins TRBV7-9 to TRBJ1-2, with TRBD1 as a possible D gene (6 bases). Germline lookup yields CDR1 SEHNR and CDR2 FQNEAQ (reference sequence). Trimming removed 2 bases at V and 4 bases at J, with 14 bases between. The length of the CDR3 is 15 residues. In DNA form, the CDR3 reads TGTGCCAGCAGCTTAATCCTCGGACAGTCCTATGGCTACACCTTC. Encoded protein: CASSLILGQSYGYTF.

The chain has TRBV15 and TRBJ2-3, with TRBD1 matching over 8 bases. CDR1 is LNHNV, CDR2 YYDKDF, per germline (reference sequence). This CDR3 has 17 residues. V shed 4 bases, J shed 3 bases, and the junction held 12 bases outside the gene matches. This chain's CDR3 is CATSTRTGRYGTDTQYF. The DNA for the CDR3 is TGTGCCACCAGCACCAGGACAGGGAGGTACGGGACAGATACGCAGTATTTT.